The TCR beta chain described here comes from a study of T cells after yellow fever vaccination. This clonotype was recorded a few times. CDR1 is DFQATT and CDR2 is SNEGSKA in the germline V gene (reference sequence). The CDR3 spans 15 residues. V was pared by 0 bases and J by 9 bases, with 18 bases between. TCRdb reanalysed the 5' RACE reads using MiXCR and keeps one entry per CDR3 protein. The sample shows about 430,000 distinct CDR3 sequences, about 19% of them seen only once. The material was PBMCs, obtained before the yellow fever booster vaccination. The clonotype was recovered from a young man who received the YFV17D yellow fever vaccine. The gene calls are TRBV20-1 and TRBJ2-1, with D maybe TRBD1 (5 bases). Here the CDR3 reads CSAREVRQSLIEQFF. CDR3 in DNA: TGCAGTGCTAGAGAAGTGCGACAGAGCCTAATTGAGCAGTTCTTC.